The rows below give T cell receptor beta chains drawn from one sample of a study of shared clonotypes between healthy human individuals. This table comes from immunoSEQ multiplex PCR, and its TCRdb copy is limited to in-frame clones, with some not included. The sample yields roughly 590,000 clones, roughly 96% seen once. Sequenced: naive CD8+ T cells sorted from blood. All receptors come from a woman aged 30 to 39 in good health. The CDR3 runs from the conserved cysteine through the conserved F or W.

TRBJ2-7 TRBV4-2 CASSQGGEAYEQYF
TRBJ2-2 TRBV18 CASSPLDTGELFF
TRBJ2-7 TRBV13 CASSAGLADSYEQYF
TRBJ2-3 TRBV7-9 CASRSDRANTQYF
TRBJ2-2 TRBV7-8 CASSFVLAANTGELFF
TRBJ2-1 TRBV5-4 CASSLAAGRGAHNEQFF
TRBJ1-1 TRBV9 CASSGVQGNTEAFF
TRBJ1-2 TRBV2 CASSTLDRNSNYGYTF
TRBJ2-7 TRBV10-2 CASRGLADDYEQYF
TRBJ2-3 TRBV4-1 CASSPGSVTRGADTQYF
TRBJ2-1 TRBV14 CASSQDWAEQFF
TRBJ2-7 TRBV27 CASTERESAYEQYF
TRBJ2-5 TRBV5-4 CASSLYNGKETQYF
TRBJ1-1 TRBV5-6 CASSLDSIGTEAFF
TRBJ1-1 TRBV7-6 CASSLNLLGGEAFF
TRBJ1-4 TRBV11-2 CASSLDLRGGSNEKLFF
TRBJ2-6 TRBV28 CASSRQGRSGANVLTF
TRBJ1-2 TRBV6-1 CASSEYDRVYGYTF
TRBJ2-3 TRBV7-6 CASSPGTRATDTQYF
TRBJ1-5 TRBV28 CASSFPRQPQHF
TRBJ2-2 TRBV28 CASSLPRATGELFF
TRBJ1-3 TRBV7-8 CASSLRQPGALGLSGNTIYF
TRBJ1-1 TRBV10-1 CASRETLNRNTEAFF
TRBJ2-7 TRBV7-8 CASSLGTSGYNEQYF
TRBJ2-1 TRBV19 CASRASSYNEQFF
TRBJ2-7 TRBV9 CASSVSRGSYEQYF
TRBJ2-3 TRBV13 CASSAWDNPSTDTQYF
TRBJ1-5 TRBV5-8 CASSYSGVAFQPQHF
TRBJ1-1 TRBV6-1 CASRMGQNTEAFF
TRBJ2-7 TRBV11-2 CASSPGTGSYEQYF
TRBJ2-7 TRBV2 CASSQTGGYEQYF
TRBJ2-5 TRBV6-5 CASSPTGATQETQYF
TRBJ2-1 TRBV5-6 CASSLGQEFYNEQFF
TRBJ1-1 TRBV7-9 CASSGGPNPEAFF
TRBJ2-1 TRBV27 CAIGQGSWNEQFF
TRBJ1-3 TRBV4-1 CASSQEGNSGNTIYF